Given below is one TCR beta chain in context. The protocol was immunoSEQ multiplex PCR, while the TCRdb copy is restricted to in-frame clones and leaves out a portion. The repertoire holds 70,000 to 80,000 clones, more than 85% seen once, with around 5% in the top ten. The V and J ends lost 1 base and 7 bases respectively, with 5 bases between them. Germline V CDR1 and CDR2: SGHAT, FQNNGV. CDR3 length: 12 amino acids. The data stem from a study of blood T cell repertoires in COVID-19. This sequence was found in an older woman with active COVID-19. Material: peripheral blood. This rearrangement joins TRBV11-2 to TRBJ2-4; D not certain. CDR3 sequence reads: CASSLVVNIQYF. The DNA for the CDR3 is TGTGCCAGCAGCTTAGTAGTGAACATTCAGTACTTC.